The clone carrying this T cell receptor beta chain is a singleton in its sample. Antigen unknown. The data belong to a study of tumor-infiltrating lymphocytes in localized non-small cell lung cancer. Whole-study context: Resected tumor was paired with non-adjacent uninvolved lung from the same patient.

Study observations and caveats: T-cell fraction did not differ between immunotypes IM1 and IM2. Available tissue quantity limited TCR sequencing to a patient subset. Tumors had more T cell infiltration than uninvolved lung, per TCRbeta sequencing and CD3 counts.

TCRdb's table, derived via immunoSEQ multiplex PCR, lists solely in-frame clones and lacks some. The data hold about 7,100 clones, with 60% to 80% observed a single time. The CDR3 totals 16 residues. From germline, CDR1 is MDHEN and CDR2 SYDVKM. V was clipped by 5 bases and J by 5 bases; unmatched bases: 14. Specimen: uninvolved lung tissue not adjacent to the tumor. The V gene is TRBV28, the J gene TRBJ2-5; 7 positions match TRBD1. This clonotype was obtained from a human donor with non-small cell lung cancer. CDR3 DNA sequence: TGTGCCAGCAGTCTAATATCAGGGGGAGACTCGGAGACCCAGTACTTC. Its translation: CASSLISGGDSETQYF.